The clone carrying this TCR beta chain was seen a few times. The authors prepared the TCRbeta library with unique molecular identifiers. TCRdb fed the PCR reads into MiXCR, producing one record per CDR3 protein. Of some 280,000 distinct CDR3 sequences in the sample, almost 10% were seen once. The CDR3 length is 14 residues. Trimming removed 5 bases at V and 10 bases at J, with 15 bases between. These data belong to a study of T-cell reconstitution after alpha-beta-depleted transplantation in children. The rearrangement uses TRBV12-3 or TRBV12-4 and TRBJ1-6; D might be TRBD1 (6 bases). The material was PBMCs from the stem cell graft donor, obtained from the stem cell graft. The sequence derives from a human donor who donated a stem cell graft to a child with SCID. CDR3 bases: TGTGCCAGCAGTGTCGCAGGGGTACGGTCACCCCTCCACTTT. Translated: CASSVAGVRSPLHF.